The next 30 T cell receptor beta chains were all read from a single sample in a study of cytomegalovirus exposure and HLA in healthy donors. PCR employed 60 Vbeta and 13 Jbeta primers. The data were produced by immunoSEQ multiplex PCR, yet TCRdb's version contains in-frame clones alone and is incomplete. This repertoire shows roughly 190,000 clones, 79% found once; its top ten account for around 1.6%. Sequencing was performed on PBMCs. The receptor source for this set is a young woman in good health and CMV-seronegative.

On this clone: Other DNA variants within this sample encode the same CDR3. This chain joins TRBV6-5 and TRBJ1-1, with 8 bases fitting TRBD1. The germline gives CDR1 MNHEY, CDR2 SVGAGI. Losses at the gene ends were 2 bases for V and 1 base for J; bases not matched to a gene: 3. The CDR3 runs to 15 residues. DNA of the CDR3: TGTGCCAGCAGTTACGGGACAGGACGGAACACTGAAGCTTTCTTT. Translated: CASSYGTGRNTEAFF.

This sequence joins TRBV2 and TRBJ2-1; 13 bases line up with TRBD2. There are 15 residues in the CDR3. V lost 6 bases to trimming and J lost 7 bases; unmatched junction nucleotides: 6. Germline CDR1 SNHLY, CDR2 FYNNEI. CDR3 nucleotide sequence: TGTGCCAGCAGCGCGCTGGGACTAGCGGGAAATGAGCAGTTCTTC. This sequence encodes CASSALGLAGNEQFF.

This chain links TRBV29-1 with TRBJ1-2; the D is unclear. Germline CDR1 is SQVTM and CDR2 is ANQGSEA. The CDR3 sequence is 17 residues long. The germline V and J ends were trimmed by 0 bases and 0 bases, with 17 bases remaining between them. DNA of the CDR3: TGCAGCGTTGAAGATTCCCCTACTGCTGACTCTAACTATGGCTACACCTTC. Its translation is CSVEDSPTADSNYGYTF.

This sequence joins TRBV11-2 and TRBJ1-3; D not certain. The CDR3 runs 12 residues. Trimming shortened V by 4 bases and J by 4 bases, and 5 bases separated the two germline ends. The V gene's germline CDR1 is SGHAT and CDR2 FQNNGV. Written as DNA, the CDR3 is TGTGCCAGCAGCTCCGCGGGAAACACCATATATTTT. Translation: CASSSAGNTIYF.

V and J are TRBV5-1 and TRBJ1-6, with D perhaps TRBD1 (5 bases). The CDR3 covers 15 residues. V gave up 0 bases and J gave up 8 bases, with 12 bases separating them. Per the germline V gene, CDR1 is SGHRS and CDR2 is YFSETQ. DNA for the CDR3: TGCGCCAGCAGCTTGGGTCAGATAGGGGATTCACCCCTCCACTTT. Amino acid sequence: CASSLGQIGDSPLHF.

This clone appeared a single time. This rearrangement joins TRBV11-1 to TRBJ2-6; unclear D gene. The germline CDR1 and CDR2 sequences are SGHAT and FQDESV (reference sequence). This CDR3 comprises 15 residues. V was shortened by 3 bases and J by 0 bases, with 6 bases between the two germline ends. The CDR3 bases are TGTGCCAGCAGCTTTGGAGTCTCTGGGGCCAACGTCCTGACTTTC. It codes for CASSFGVSGANVLTF.

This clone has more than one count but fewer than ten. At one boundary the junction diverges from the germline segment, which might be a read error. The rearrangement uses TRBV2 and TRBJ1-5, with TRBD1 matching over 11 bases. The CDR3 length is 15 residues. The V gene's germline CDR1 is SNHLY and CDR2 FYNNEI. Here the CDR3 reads CASSRRTGGKQPQHF. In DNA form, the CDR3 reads TGTGCCAGCAGTAGGAGGACAGGGGGCAAACAGCCCCAGCATTTT.

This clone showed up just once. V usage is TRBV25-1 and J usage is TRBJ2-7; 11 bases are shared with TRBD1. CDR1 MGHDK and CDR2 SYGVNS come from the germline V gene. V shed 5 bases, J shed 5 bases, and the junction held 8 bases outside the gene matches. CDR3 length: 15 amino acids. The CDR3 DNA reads TGTGCCAGCAGTAAACCGGGACAGGGGGTCCACGAGCAGTACTTC. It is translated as CASSKPGQGVHEQYF.

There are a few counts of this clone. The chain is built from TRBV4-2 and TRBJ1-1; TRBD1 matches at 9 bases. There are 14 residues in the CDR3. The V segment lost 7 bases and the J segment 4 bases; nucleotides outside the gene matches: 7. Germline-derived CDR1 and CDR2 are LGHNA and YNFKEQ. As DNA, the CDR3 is TGTGCCAGCACCTCGGACAGGGGCGGCACTGAAGCTTTCTTT. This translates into CASTSDRGGTEAFF.

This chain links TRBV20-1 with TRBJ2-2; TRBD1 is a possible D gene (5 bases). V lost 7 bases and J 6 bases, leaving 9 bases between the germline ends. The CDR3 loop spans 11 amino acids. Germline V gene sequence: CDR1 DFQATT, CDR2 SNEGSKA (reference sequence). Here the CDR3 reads CSVDRPGELFF. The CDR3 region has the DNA TGCAGTGTAGACAGACCCGGGGAGCTGTTTTTT.

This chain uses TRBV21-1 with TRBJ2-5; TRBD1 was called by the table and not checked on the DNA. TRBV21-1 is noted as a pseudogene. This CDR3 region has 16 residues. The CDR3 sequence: CASSKGKTGQQETQYF. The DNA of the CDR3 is TGTGCCAGCAGCAAAGGAAAGACGGGACAACAAGAGACCCAGTACTTC.

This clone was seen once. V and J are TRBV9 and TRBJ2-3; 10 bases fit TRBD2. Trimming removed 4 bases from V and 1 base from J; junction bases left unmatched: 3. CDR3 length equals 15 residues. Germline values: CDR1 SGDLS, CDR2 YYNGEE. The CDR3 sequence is CASSIGLAGTDTQYF. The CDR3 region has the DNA TGTGCCAGCAGCATCGGACTAGCGGGCACAGATACGCAGTATTTT.

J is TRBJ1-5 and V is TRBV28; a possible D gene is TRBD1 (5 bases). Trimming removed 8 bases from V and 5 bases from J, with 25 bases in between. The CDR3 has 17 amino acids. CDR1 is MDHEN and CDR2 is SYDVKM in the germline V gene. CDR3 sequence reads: CASSFAGPFIAYQPQHF. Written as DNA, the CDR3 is TGTGCCAGCTCCTTTGCGGGACCCTTCATAGCTTATCAGCCCCAGCATTTT.

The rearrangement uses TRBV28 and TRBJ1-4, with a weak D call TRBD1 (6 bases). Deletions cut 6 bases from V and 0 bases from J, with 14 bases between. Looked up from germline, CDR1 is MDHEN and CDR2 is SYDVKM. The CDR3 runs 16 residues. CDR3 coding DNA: TGTGCCAGCAGCCCAGGACAGAGCCCAACTAATGAAAAACTGTTTTTT. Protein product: CASSPGQSPTNEKLFF. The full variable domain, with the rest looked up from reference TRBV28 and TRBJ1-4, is DVKVTQSSRYLVKRTGEKVFLECVQDMDHENMFWYRQDPGLGLRLIYFSYDVKMKEKGDIPEGYSVSREKKERFSLILESASTNQTSMYLCASSPGQSPTNEKLFFGSGTQLSVL.

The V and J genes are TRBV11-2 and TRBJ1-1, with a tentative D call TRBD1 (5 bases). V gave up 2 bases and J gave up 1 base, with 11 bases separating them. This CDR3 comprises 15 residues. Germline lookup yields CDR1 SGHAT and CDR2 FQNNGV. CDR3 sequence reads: CASSLILTGNTEAFF. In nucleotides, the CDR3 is TGTGCCAGCAGCTTAATATTAACAGGGAACACTGAAGCTTTCTTT.

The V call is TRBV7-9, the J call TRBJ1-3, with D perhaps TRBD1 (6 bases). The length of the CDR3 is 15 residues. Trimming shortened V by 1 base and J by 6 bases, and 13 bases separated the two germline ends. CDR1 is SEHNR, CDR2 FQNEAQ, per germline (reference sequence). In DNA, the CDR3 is TGTGCCAGCAGCTTAGGAGGACAGACTAAAAACACCATATATTTT. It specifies CASSLGGQTKNTIYF.

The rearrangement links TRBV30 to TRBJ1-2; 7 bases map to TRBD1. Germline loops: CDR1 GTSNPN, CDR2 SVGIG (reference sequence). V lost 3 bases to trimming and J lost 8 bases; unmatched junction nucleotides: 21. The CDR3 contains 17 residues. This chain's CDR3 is CAWREGAAGRLVGGYTF. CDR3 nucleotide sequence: TGTGCCTGGAGAGAGGGGGCCGCAGGACGGCTTGTCGGGGGCTACACCTTC.

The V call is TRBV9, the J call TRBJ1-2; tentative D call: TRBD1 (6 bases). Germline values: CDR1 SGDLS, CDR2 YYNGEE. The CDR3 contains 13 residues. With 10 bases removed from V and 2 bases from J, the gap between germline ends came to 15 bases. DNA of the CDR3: TGTGCCTCCAAAAAGGGGGACAACTATGGCTACACCTTC. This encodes CASKKGDNYGYTF.

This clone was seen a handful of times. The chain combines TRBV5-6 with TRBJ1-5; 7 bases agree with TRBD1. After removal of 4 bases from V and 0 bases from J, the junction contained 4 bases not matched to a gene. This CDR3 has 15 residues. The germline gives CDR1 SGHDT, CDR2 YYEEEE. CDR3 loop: CASSRQGFSNQPQHF. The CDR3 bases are TGTGCCAGCAGCCGACAGGGATTTAGCAATCAGCCCCAGCATTTT.

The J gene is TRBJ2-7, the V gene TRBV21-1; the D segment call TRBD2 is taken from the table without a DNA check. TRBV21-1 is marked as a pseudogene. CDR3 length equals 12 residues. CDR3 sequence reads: CASSKKSYEQYF. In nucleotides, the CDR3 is TGTGCCAGCAGCAAAAAGAGCTACGAGCAGTACTTC.

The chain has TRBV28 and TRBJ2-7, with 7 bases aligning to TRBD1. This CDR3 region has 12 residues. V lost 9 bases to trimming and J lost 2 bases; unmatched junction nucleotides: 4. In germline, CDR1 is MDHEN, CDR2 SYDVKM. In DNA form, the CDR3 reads TGTGCCAGTTGGACAGGCGCCTACGAGCAGTACTTC. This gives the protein CASWTGAYEQYF.

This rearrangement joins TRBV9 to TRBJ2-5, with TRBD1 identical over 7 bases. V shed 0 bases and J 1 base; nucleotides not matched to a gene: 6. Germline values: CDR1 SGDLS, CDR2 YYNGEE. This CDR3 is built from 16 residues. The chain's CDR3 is CASSVGGSGGQETQYF. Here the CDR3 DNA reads TGTGCCAGCAGCGTAGGGGGATCAGGGGGCCAAGAGACCCAGTACTTC. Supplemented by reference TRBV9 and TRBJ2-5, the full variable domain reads DSGVTQTPKHLITATGQRVTLRCSPRSGDLSVYWYQQSLDQGLQFLIQYYNGEERAKGNILERFSAQQFPDLHSELNLSSLELGDSALYFCASSVGGSGGQETQYFGPGTRLLVL.

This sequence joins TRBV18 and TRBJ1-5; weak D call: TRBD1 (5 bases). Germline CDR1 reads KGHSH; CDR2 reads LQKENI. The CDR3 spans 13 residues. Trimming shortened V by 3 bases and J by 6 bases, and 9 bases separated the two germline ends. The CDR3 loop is CASSPDRGQPQHF. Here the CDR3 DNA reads TGTGCCAGCTCACCCGATAGGGGTCAGCCCCAGCATTTT.

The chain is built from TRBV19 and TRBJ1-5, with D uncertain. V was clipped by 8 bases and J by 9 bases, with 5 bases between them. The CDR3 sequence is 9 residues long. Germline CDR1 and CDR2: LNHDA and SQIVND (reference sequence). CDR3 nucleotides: TGTGCCAGTGGGAGGCCCCAGCATTTT. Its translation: CASGRPQHF.

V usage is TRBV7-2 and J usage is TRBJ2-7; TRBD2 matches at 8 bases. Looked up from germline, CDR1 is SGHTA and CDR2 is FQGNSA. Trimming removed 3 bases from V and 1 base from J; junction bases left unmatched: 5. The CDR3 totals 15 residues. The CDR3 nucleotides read TGTGCCAGCAGCTTGGAACTAGCGGATTCCTACGAGCAGTACTTC. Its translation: CASSLELADSYEQYF.

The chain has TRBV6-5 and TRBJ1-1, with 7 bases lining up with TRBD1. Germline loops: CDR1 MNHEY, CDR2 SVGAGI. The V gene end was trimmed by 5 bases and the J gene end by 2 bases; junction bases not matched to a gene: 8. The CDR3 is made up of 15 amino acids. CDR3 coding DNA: TGTGCCAGCAGTATCTTGGACAGGATAAACACTGAAGCTTTCTTT. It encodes CASSILDRINTEAFF.

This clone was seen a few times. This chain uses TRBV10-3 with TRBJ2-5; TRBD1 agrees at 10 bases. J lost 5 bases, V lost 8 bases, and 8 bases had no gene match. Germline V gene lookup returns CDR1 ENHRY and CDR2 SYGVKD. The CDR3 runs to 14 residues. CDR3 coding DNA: TGTGCCATCCCGACAGGGGGCAACTGGGAGACCCAGTACTTC. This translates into CAIPTGGNWETQYF.

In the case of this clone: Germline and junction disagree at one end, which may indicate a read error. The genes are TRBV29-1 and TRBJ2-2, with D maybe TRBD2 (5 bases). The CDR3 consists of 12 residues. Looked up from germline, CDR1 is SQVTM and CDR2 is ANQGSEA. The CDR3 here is CSVGRNTGELFF. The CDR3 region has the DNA TGCAGCGTGGGAAGGAACACCGGGGAGTTGTTTTTT.

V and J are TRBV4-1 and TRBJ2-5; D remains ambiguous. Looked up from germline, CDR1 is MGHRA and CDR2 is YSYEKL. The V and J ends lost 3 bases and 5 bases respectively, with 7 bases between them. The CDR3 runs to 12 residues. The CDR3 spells CASSHVEETQYF. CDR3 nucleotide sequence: TGCGCCAGCAGCCATGTCGAGGAGACCCAGTACTTC.

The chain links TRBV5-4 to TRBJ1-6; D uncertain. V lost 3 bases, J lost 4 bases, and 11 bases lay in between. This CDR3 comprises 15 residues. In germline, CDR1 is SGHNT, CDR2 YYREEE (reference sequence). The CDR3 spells CASSYGGLYNSPLHF. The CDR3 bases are TGTGCCAGCAGCTACGGAGGCCTATATAATTCACCCCTCCACTTT.